This T cell receptor beta chain was sequenced in a study of spatial heterogeneity in lung cancer (dated by TCRdb to the late 2010s). A note on the overall study: Beta-chain transcripts were consistently detected in greater numbers than alpha-chain transcripts, which likely reflects a higher abundance of beta-chain transcripts. In the raw uncorrected reads, each unique combination of TCR and UMI appeared on average more than ten times. The study quantitatively compared TCR alpha and beta repertoires across multiple tumor regions, matched nontumor lung and blood in non-small cell lung cancer. TCR repertoire features were related to nonsynonymous mutation counts determined by whole-exome sequencing of tumor tissue. At surgery, both alpha and beta chains were TCR-sequenced in roughly 200 tumor regions, fewer than 65 matched nontumor lung samples and 56 PBMC samples.

Judged by its sample share, this clonotype qualifies as medium-sized (0.01 to 0.1%). What this receptor recognizes is not known. No base quality values were provided; no much bigger clone lies one nucleotide off. The paper as a whole reports these results and caveats: Additional single-cell paired TCR alpha and beta sequencing was considered necessary to confirm, at a functional level, the hypothesis that regional TCRs recognize regional mutations.

Based on the germline V gene, the CDR1 and CDR2 sequences are SGHAT and FQNNGV. V was cut back by 1 base and J by 0 bases, leaving a gap of 13 bases between them. From the cysteine through the phenylalanine, the CDR3 covers 17 amino acids. Here the CDR3 DNA is all that survives: 51 bases in frame from base 1. Library generation was performed with 5' RACE. Sequencing was performed on a NextSeq 500. In the TCR library protocol, a unique molecular identifier was attached to each TCR cDNA molecule so that PCR and sequencing errors could be corrected. The authors' analysis ran thus. TCR identification, UMI-based error correction and CDR3 extraction were performed with Decombinator tools. TCRs above a frequency of 2 per 1,000, corresponding to the top 1% of the tumor frequency distribution, were defined as expanded. Rényi diversity was computed with the R vegan package after subsampling each repertoire 100 times to 5,000 TCRs. CDR3 similarity networks were built from amino acid triplet string-kernel similarity, connecting CDR3s with pairwise similarity above 0.82. TCRdb applied fastp at Q25 and MiXCR to the public reads, then kept only in-frame beta chains. Every distinct CDR3 protein forms one entry, paired with its most common genes and DNA. These V and J calls originate from TCRdb's pipeline instead of the authors' own analysis. The sample includes fewer than 2,500 distinct CDR3 sequences, with roughly 13% observed a single time. The ten largest account for 22% of the sample.

What the time point label conveys for this sample: sample taken at primary tumor resection. Donors were around 71 patients with early-stage, untreated non-small cell lung cancer from the lung TRACERx cohort. Whole RNA extracted from tumor and nontumor lung tissue, or from cryopreserved PBMC samples, was used for TCR sequencing without cell sorting. Patients were selected for TCR sequencing only if sufficient RNA was available from at least two tumor regions. Before selection, tumor and adjacent nontumor lung specimens were reviewed by a lung pathologist. The receptor's source is a female donor with early-stage non-small cell lung cancer. Recombination joined TRBV11-2 with TRBJ2-1, with TRBD2 as a weak D call on 5 bases. The input for sequencing was normal lung tissue next to the tumor, taken at surgery. The CDR3 protein is CASSLGLWESSYNEQFF. The sequence in DNA is TGTGCCAGCAGCTTAGGGCTCTGGGAGAGCTCCTACAATGAGCAGTTCTTC.